This T cell receptor (beta chain) was sequenced for a study of CD8 T cells in ankylosing spondylitis. Turning to this clonotype: Its antigen remains unknown.

One entry per CDR3 protein, called by TCRdb with MiXCR from the 5' RACE reads. This repertoire shows hundreds of thousands of distinct CDR3 sequences, about 12% found once; its top ten account for under 7.5%. The CDR3 is made up of 14 amino acids. The V and J ends lost 5 bases and 0 bases, in that order; junction bases with no gene match: 3. Germline lookup yields CDR1 ENHRY and CDR2 SYGVKD. Study-wide results and limits: Made up of about eight highly homologous variants, a TCR beta motif appeared characteristic of ankylosing spondylitis blood. Relatively rare in peripheral blood, disease-linked clones were also CD8+. It was reported that disease-linked clones were significantly enriched in matched ankylosing spondylitis synovial fluid.

Sequenced input: blood, either unsorted or a sorted T cell fraction (not recorded which). This sequence originates from a male donor with ankylosing spondylitis. This sequence joins TRBV10-3 and TRBJ1-2, with 7 bases aligning to TRBD1. The CDR3 sequence is CAISPQGANYGYTF. The DNA for the CDR3 is TGTGCCATCAGTCCGCAGGGGGCTAACTATGGCTACACCTTC.